This T cell receptor beta chain originates from a study of blood T cell repertoires in COVID-19. The wider study: Sites in the United States, Italy and Spain provided acute and convalescent COVID-19 samples. PBMCs, B-cell-depleted T cells, or T cells were the source of the cDNA or gDNA that made up the material.

Study processing details: Researchers report that nucleated cell counts were estimated from reference gene primer amplification. The data were produced by immunoSEQ multiplex PCR, yet TCRdb's version contains in-frame clones alone and is incomplete. V, J and clone size are those of that table, while D and trimming were read from the DNA. The sample includes 160,000 or so clones, around 80% of them seen just once. Germline CDR1 and CDR2: SGHRS and YFSETQ. The CDR3 loop spans 14 amino acids. The V and J ends lost 6 bases and 0 bases, in that order; junction bases with no gene match: 3. This sequence originates from a man in his 70s with active or convalescent COVID-19. The sample consisted of peripheral blood. The rearrangement uses TRBV5-1 and TRBJ2-7; 10 bases align to TRBD1. CDR3 in DNA: TGCGCCAGCACACGGACAGGGGGCTCCTACGAGCAGTACTTC. Protein: CASTRTGGSYEQYF.